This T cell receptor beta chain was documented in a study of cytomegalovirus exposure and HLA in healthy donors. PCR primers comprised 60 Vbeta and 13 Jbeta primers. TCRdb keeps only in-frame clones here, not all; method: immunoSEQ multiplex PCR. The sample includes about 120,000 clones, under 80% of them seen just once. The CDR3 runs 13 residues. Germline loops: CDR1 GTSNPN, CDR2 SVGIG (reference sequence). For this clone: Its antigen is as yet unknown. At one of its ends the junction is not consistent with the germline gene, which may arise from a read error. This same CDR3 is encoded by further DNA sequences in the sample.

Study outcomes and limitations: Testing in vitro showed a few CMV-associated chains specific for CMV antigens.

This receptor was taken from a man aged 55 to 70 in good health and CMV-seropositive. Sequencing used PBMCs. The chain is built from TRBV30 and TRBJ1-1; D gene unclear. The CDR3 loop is CAWSVLADTEAFF. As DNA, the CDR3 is TGTGCCTGGAGTGTACTAGCAGACACTGAGGCTTTCTTT.